This TCR beta chain was documented in a study of T cells after yellow fever vaccination. 5'RACE template switching added a universal primer site and UMIs to TCR cDNA. TCRdb reprocessed the 5' RACE reads with MiXCR, giving one entry per CDR3 protein. The sample has about 220,000 distinct CDR3 sequences; approximately 3% are singletons. J lost 11 bases, V lost 7 bases, and 5 bases had no gene match. The CDR3 length is 13 residues. The germline V gene has CDR1 MNHNS and CDR2 SASEGT. In its sample, this clonotype was seen many times. This clonotype originated in a man aged 18 to 29 who received the YFV17D yellow fever vaccine. This sequence joins TRBV6-1 and TRBJ2-1; 13 bases match TRBD2. The source material was CD4+ T cells sorted from PBMCs, sampled 10 days after the yellow fever booster vaccination. This CDR3 reads CASTELAGGKQFF. Here the CDR3 DNA reads TGTGCCAGCACGGAACTAGCGGGGGGGAAGCAGTTCTTC.